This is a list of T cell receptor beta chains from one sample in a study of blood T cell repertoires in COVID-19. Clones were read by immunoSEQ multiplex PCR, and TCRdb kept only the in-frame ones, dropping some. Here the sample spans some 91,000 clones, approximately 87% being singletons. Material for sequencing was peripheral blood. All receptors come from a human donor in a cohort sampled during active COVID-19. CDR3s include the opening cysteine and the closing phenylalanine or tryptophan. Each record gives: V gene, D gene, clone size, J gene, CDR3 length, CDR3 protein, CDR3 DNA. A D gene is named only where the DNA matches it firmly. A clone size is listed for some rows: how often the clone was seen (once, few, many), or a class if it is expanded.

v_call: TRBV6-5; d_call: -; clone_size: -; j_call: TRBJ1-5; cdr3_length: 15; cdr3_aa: CASNFRVDSNQPQHF; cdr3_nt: TGTGCCAGCAATTTCAGGGTTGACAGCAATCAGCCCCAGCATTTT
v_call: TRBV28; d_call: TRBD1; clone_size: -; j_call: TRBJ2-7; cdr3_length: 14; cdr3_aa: CASSLRGPTYEQYF; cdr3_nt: TGTGCCAGCAGTTTAAGGGGGCCTACCTACGAGCAGTACTTC
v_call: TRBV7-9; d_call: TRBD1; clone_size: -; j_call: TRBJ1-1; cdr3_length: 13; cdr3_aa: CASRQGVSTEAFF; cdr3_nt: TGTGCCAGCAGACAGGGGGTTTCCACTGAAGCTTTCTTT
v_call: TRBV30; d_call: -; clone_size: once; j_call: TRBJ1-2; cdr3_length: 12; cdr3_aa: CASSALHYGYTF; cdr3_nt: TGTGCCTCCTCCGCGCTCCACTATGGCTACACCTTC
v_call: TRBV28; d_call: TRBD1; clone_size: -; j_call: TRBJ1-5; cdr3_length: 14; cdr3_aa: CASSLDRGGQPQHF; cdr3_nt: TGTGCCAGCAGTCTCGACAGGGGAGGTCAGCCCCAGCATTTT
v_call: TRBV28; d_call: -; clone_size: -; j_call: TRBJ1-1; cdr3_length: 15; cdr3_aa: CASSTNRWENTEAFF; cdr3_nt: TGTGCCAGCAGTACGAACAGGTGGGAGAACACTGAAGCTTTCTTT
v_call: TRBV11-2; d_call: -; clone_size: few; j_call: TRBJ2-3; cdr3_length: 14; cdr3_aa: CASSRTGGTDTQYF; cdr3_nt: TGTGCCAGCAGCCGGACCGGGGGCACAGATACGCAGTATTTT
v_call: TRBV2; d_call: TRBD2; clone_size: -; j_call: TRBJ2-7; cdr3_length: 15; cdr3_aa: CASREGLAGLYEQYF; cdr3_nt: TGTGCCAGCAGGGAGGGACTAGCGGGGCTTTACGAGCAGTACTTC
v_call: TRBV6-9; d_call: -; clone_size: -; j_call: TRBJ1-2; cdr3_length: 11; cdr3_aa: CASMEGIGYTF; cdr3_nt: TGTGCCAGTATGGAGGGTATTGGCTACACCTTC
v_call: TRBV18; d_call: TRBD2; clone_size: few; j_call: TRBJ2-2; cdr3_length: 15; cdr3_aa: CASSAGGPGTGELFF; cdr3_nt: TGTGCCAGCTCGGCGGGAGGGCCCGGCACCGGGGAGCTGTTTTTT
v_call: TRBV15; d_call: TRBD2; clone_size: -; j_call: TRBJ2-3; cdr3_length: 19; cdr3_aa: CATSTGLAGGRSGTDTQYF; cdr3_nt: TGTGCCACCAGCACGGGACTAGCGGGGGGGAGGAGCGGCACAGATACGCAGTATTTT
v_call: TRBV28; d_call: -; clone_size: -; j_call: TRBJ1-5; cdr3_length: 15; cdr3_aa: CASTPGGGETQPQHF; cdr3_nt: TGTGCCAGCACCCCCGGCGGGGGAGAAACGCAGCCCCAGCATTTT
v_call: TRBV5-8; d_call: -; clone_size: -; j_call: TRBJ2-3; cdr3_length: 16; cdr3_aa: CASSLSAGSSPDTQYF; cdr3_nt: TGTGCCAGCAGCTTAAGTGCAGGTAGTAGTCCAGATACGCAGTATTTT
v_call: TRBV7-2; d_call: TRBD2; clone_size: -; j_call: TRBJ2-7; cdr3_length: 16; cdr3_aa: CASSHGLAGGPGEQYF; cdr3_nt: TGTGCCAGCAGCCACGGACTAGCGGGGGGGCCTGGAGAGCAGTACTTC
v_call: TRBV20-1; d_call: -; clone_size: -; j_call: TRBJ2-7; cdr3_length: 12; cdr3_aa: CSASRVQYEQYF; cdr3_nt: TGCAGTGCTAGTCGGGTTCAATACGAGCAGTACTTC
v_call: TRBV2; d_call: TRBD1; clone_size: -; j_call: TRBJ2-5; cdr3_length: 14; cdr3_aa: CASSEIPGGETQYF; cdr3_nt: TGTGCCAGCAGTGAAATCCCAGGGGGCGAGACCCAGTACTTC
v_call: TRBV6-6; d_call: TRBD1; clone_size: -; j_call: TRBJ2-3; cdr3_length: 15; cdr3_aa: CASGDRGRGTDTQYF; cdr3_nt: TGTGCCAGCGGGGACAGGGGGCGCGGCACAGATACGCAGTATTTT
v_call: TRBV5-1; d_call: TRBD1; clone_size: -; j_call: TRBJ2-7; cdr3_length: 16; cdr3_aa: CASSELQGLTPYEQYF; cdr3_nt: TGCGCCAGCAGCGAATTACAGGGGTTGACCCCCTACGAGCAGTACTTC
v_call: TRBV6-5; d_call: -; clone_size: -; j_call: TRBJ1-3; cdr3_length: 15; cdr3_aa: CASGSPYSSGNTIYF; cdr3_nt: TGTGCCAGCGGATCCCCCTACAGCTCTGGAAACACCATATATTTT
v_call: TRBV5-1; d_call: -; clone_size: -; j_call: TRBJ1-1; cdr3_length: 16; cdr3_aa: CASSFPGGGGNTEAFF; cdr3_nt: TGCGCCAGCAGCTTCCCGGGGGGAGGTGGGAACACTGAAGCTTTCTTT
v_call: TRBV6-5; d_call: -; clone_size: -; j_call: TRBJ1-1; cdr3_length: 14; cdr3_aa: CASSYSGDDTEAFF; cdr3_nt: TGTGCCAGCAGTTACTCAGGGGATGACACTGAAGCTTTCTTT
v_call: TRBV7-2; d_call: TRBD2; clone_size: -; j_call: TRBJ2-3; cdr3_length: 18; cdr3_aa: CASSPLGWTSGGTDTQYF; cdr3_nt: TGTGCCAGCAGCCCTTTAGGGTGGACTAGCGGGGGCACAGATACGCAGTATTTT
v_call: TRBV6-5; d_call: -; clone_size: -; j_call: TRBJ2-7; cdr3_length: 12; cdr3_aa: CASRGDFYEQYF; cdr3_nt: TGTGCCAGCAGGGGGGACTTCTACGAGCAGTACTTC
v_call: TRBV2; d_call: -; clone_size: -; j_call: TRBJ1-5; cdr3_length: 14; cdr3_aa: CASSASGADQPQHF; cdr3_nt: TGTGCCAGCTCGGCATCAGGGGCAGACCAGCCCCAGCATTTT
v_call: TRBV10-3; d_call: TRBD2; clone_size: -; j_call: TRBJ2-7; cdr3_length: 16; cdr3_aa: CATSGTSGRMAYEQYF; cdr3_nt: TGTGCCACCAGTGGGACTAGCGGGAGAATGGCCTACGAGCAGTACTTC
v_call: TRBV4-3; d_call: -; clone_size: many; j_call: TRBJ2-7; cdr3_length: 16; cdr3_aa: CASSQDRLGVGYEQYF; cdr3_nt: TGCGCCAGCAGCCAAGATCGGCTAGGGGTAGGTTACGAGCAGTACTTC
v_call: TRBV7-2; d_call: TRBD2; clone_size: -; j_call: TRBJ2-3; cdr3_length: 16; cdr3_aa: CASSLMGGSSTDTQYF; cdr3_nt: TGTGCCAGCAGCTTAATGGGGGGGAGTAGCACAGATACGCAGTATTTT
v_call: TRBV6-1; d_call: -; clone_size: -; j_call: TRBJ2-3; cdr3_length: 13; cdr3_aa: CASSESQGDTQYF; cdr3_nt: TGTGCCAGCAGTGAATCCCAGGGGGATACGCAGTATTTT
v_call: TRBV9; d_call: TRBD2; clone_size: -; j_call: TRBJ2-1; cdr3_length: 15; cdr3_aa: CASSVDSGGYNEQFF; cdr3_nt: TGTGCCAGCAGCGTAGATAGCGGGGGCTACAATGAGCAGTTCTTC
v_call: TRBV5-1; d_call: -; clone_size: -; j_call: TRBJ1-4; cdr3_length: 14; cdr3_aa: CASSVSQGNEKLFF; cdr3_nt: TGCGCCAGCAGCGTTTCACAGGGTAATGAAAAACTGTTTTTT
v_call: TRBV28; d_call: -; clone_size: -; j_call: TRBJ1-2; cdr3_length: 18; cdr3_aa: CASSSPRGGRKANYGYTF; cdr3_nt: TGTGCCAGCAGTTCGCCGCGGGGGGGACGGAAAGCTAACTATGGCTACACCTTC
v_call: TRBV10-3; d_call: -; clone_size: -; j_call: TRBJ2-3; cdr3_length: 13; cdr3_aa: CAISPGAEATQYF; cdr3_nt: TGTGCCATCAGCCCGGGAGCCGAGGCTACGCAGTATTTT
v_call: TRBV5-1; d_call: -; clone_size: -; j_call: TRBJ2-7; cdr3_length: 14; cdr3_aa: CASSSIRGVDEQYF; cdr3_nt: TGCGCCAGCAGCTCTATCAGGGGGGTGGACGAGCAGTACTTC
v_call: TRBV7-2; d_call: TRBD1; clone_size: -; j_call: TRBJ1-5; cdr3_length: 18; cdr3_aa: CASSLVGTASYSNQPQHF; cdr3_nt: TGTGCCAGCAGCTTGGTCGGGACAGCCTCGTATAGCAATCAGCCCCAGCATTTT
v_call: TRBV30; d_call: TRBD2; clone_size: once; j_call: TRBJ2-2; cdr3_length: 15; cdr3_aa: CAWILAGGATGELFF; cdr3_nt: TGTGCCTGGATCCTAGCGGGGGGAGCGACCGGGGAGCTGTTTTTT
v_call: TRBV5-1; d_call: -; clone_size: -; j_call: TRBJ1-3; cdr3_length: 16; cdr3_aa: CASSTGQMSSGNTIYF; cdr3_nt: TGCGCCAGCAGCACCGGACAGATGAGCTCTGGAAACACCATATATTTT
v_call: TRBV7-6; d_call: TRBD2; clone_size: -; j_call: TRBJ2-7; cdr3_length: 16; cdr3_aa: CASSLGGTSGADEQYF; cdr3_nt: TGTGCCAGCAGCTTAGGTGGGACTAGCGGGGCAGACGAGCAGTACTTC
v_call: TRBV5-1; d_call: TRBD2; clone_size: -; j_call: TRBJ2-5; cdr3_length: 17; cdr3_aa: CASSQGLAGGSGETQYF; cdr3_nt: TGCGCCAGCAGCCAGGGACTAGCGGGGGGGTCAGGAGAGACCCAGTACTTC
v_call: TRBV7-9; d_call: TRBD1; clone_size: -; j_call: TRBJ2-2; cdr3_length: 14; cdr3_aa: CASSPSGQTGELFF; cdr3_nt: TGTGCCAGCAGCCCTTCGGGACAGACCGGGGAGCTGTTTTTT
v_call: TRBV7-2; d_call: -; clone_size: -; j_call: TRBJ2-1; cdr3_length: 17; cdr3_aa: CASSLASGRSSYNEQFF; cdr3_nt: TGTGCCAGCAGCTTAGCGTCAGGGCGGAGCTCCTACAATGAGCAGTTCTTC
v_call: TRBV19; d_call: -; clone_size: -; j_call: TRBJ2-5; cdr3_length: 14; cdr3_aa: CASSSMGGQETQYF; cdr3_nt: TGTGCCAGTAGTTCTATGGGGGGTCAAGAGACCCAGTACTTC
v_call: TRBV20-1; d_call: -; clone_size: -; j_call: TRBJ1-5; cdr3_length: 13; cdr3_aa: CSASWGRGQPQHF; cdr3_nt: TGCAGTGCTAGTTGGGGAAGAGGGCAGCCCCAGCATTTT
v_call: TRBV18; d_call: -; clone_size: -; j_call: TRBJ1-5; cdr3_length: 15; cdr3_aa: CASSPSVGFSQPQHF; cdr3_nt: TGTGCCAGCTCACCATCTGTCGGGTTCAGTCAGCCCCAGCATTTT
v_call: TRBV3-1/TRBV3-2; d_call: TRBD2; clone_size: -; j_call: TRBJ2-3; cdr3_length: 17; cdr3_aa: CASSQQAGTISTDTQYF; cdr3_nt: TGTGCCAGCAGCCAACAGGCCGGGACTATAAGCACAGATACGCAGTATTTT
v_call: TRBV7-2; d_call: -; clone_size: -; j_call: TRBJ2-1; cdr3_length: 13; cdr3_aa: CASSWTSYNEQFF; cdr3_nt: TGTGCCAGCAGCTGGACAAGTTACAATGAGCAGTTCTTC
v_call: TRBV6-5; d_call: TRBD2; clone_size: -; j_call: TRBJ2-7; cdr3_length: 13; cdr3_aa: CASSLLAGSEQYF; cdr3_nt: TGTGCCAGCAGTTTACTAGCGGGGAGCGAGCAGTACTTC
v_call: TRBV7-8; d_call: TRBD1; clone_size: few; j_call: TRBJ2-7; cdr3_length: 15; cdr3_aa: CASSLWDRGSYEQYF; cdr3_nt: TGTGCCAGCAGCTTATGGGACAGGGGATCATACGAGCAGTACTTC
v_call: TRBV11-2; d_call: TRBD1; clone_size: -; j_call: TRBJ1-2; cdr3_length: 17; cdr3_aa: CASSSLLHRGKSYGYTF; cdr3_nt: TGTGCCAGCAGCTCCCTCCTCCACAGGGGGAAAAGCTATGGCTACACCTTC
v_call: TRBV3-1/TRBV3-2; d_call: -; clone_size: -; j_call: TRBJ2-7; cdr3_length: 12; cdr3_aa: CASSQDRGREYF; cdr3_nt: TGTGCCAGCAGCCAAGATAGGGGGAGGGAGTACTTC
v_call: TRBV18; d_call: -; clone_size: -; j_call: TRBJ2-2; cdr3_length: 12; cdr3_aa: CASTTTTGELFF; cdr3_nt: TGTGCCAGCACGACAACTACCGGGGAGCTGTTTTTT